This is a list of T cell receptor beta chains from one sample in a study of neurological immune-mediated disorders. In TCRdb, the 5' RACE reads were re-called with MiXCR into one record per CDR3 protein. This sample has around 41,000 distinct CDR3 sequences, with around 15% found just once. The sequenced sample was CD4+ T cells from blood. The source of these receptors is a woman aged 60-75 years with HTLV-1-associated myelopathy (HAM/TSP). CDR3s include the opening cysteine and the closing phenylalanine or tryptophan. The order of the fields is D gene, CDR3 length, V gene, CDR3 protein. The D gene is left open where the match is weak.

TRBD2	15	TRBV7-2	CASIYSSGENNEQFF
NA	15	TRBV4-2	CASSQDGGRNYGYTF
NA	13	TRBV3-1	CASSQDINSPLHF
NA	13	TRBV10-2	CASSDITNYGYTF
NA	15	TRBV5-1	CASSLDGRWNSPLHF
NA	13	TRBV18	CASSPDGRETQYF
TRBD2	17	TRBV18	CASSPLSAGGIRTGQYF
NA	15	TRBV20-1	CSVEGSRGSGNTIYF
NA	12	TRBV29-1	CSGGQLNTEAFF
NA	13	TRBV5-6	CASSPDSNFGYTF
TRBD1	15	TRBV5-1	CASSLQGQGHYGYTF
NA	15	TRBV3-1	CASSRLGLEQETQYF
NA	14	TRBV18	CASSPRQASYEQYF
NA	13	TRBV3-1	CASSQAWGNEQYF
NA	13	TRBV12-3/TRBV12-4	CASTWRAPGELFF
NA	15	TRBV20-1	CSARDRGRGNTEAFF
TRBD1	14	TRBV6-1	CASSVRDRGSGYTF
NA	13	TRBV5-1	CASSDSGNYGYTF
NA	16	TRBV11-2	CASSLRSPGVTYEQYF
TRBD1	13	TRBV14	CASSSTGGAEQFF
NA	13	TRBV24-1	CATSGGPNQPQHF
NA	13	TRBV20-1	CRLSGTIRNTIYF
TRBD2	19	TRBV5-6	CASSPGGLAGGGSTDTQYF
TRBD1	18	TRBV20-1	CSAVGALDRVGANYGYTF
TRBD2	16	TRBV11-2	CASSPRLAGGADTQYF
NA	13	TRBV29-1	CSVEFFGDYGYTF
TRBD1	15	TRBV7-2	CASSQITGTGLGYTF
NA	13	TRBV7-7	CASSLDRNTEAFF
NA	14	TRBV3-1	CAIHQPPTYYEQYF
NA	14	TRBV5-1	CASSVTAGSYEQYF
TRBD1	15	TRBV20-1	CSARETTGGVGGYTF
TRBD2	17	TRBV7-2	CASSLPRLAGGAGELFF
TRBD2	16	TRBV30	CAWSGAGGLNTGELFF
NA	14	TRBV7-2	CASSFYRVQETQYF
TRBD1	13	TRBV6-5	CASKGTGTYEQYF
NA	12	TRBV7-9	CASSLPSRELFF
NA	13	TRBV5-1	CASSLETTDTQYF
TRBD2	15	TRBV20-1	CSAQGASGGVREQFF
NA	14	TRBV20-1	CSAIVGGPISPLHF
NA	14	TRBV15	CATSFLRVGYGYTF
TRBD1	15	TRBV5-1	CASSLRGGRNTEAFF